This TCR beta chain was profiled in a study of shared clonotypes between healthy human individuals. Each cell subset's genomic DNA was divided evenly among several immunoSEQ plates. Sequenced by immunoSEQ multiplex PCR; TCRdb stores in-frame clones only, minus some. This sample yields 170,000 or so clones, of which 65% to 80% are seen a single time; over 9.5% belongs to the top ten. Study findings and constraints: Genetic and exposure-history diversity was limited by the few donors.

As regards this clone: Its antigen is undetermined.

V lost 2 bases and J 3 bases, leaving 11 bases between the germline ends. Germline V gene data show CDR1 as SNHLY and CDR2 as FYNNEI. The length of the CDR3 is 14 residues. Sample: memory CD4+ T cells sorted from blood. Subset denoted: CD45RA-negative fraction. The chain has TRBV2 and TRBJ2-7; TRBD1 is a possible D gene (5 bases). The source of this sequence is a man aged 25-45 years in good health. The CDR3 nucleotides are TGTGCCAGCAGTGAAAAGGGGCGAAACTACGAGCAGTACTTC. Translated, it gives CASSEKGRNYEQYF. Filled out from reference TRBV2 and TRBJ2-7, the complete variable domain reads EPEVTQTPSHQVTQMGQEVILRCVPISNHLYFYWYRQILGQKVEFLVSFYNNEISEKSEIFDDQFSVERPDGSNFTLKIRSTKLEDSAMYFCASSEKGRNYEQYFGPGTRLTVT.